The present T cell receptor beta chain was sequenced within a study of patients and donors after allogeneic stem cell transplantation (TCRdb year 2020). To note about this clonotype: Its antigen is unknown. The record has no base qualities; no much larger clone is one base away.

V sheds 3 bases and J sheds 5 bases, leaving 16 bases between their ends. From its cysteine to its phenylalanine, the CDR3 spans 16 amino acids. CDR3 DNA only is kept here, 48 bases in frame from base 1. CDR1 and CDR2 are drawn from the germline V gene: KGHDR, SFDVKD. Receptor amplification or capture employed RT-PCR. TCRdb lists the instrument as NextSeq 550. TCRdb reworked the public reads: Q25 trimming with fastp, MiXCR clone assembly, productive beta chains retained. Rows are combined by CDR3 protein, so each entry shows the most common genes and DNA. The sample table shows about 960,000 distinct CDR3 sequences, and about a sixth are seen once. The top ten clonotypes cover 5% to 6.5% of the sample.

The chain is assembled from TRBV24-1 and TRBJ1-5, and possibly TRBD1, on 6 matching bases. The sequence derives from a human donor who was either an allogeneic HSCT recipient or a stem cell or donor lymphocyte infusion donor (not recorded which). It is not recorded whose cells these are; they may come from a transplant donor. Sequenced: blood, either unsorted or a sorted T cell fraction (not recorded which). This receptor carries the CDR3 CATSDPERPGDQPQHF. The bases are TGTGCCACCAGTGATCCAGAGAGGCCAGGGGATCAGCCCCAGCATTTT.